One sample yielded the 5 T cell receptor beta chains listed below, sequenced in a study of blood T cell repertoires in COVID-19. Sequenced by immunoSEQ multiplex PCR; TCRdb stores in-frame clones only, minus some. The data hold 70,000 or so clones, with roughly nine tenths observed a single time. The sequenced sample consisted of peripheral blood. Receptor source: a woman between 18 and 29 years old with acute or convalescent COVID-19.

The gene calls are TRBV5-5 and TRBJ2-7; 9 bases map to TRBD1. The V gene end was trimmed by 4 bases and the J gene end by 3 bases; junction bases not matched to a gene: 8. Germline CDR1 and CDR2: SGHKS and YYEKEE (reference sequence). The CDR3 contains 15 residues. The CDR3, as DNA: TGTGCCAGCAGCCCTGGGACAGGGTTGATCTACGAGCAGTACTTC. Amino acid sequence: CASSPGTGLIYEQYF.

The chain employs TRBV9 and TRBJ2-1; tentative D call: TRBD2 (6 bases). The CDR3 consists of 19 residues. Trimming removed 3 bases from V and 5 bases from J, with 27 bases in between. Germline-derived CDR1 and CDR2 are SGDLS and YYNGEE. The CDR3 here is CASSANGRAAPRPNNEQFF. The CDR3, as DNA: TGTGCCAGCAGCGCCAACGGGAGAGCGGCCCCCCGACCCAACAATGAGCAGTTCTTC.

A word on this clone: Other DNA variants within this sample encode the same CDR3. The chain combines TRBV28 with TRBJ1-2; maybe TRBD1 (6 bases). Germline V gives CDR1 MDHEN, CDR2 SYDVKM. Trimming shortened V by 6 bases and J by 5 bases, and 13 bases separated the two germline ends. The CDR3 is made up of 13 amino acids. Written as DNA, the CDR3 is TGTGCCAGCAGCCTAGGGGGGGATTATGGCTACACCTTC. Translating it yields CASSLGGDYGYTF.

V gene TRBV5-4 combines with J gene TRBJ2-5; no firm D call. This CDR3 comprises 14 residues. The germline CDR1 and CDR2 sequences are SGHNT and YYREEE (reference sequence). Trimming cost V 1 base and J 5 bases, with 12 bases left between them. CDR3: CASSLIGSQETQYF. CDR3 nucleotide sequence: TGTGCCAGCAGCTTGATCGGGTCGCAGGAGACCCAGTACTTC.

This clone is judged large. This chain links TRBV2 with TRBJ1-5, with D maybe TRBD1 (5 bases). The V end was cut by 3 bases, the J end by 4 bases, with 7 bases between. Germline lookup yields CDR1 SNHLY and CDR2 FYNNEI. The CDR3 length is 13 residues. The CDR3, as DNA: TGTGCCAGCAGTGAGCAGGGAAATCAGCCCCAGCATTTT. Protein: CASSEQGNQPQHF. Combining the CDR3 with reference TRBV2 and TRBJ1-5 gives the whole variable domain EPEVTQTPSHQVTQMGQEVILRCVPISNHLYFYWYRQILGQKVEFLVSFYNNEISEKSEIFDDQFSVERPDGSNFTLKIRSTKLEDSAMYFCASSEQGNQPQHFGDGTRLSIL.